This TCR beta chain is from a study of technical replicates of blood from four donors (dated by TCRdb to about 2017). With respect to this clone: The antigen this receptor binds is unknown. It has no much larger one-base neighbor in the sample; base qualities were not kept.

The CDR3 measures 15 amino acids from cysteine to phenylalanine. Only CDR3 DNA remains: 45 bases, in frame from the first base. The germline V gene sets CDR1 to SGHAT and CDR2 to FQNNGV. V has 5 bases trimmed and J has 8 bases trimmed; junction bases matching no gene number 9. Libraries came from the immunoSEQ multiplex PCR assay. The table was pulled from immuneACCESS by TCRdb, which kept in-frame rearrangements only. Such tables lose some clones; where checked, under half of the loss comes from unresolved V genes, and the rest has no known cause. The sample table shows 75,000 to 85,000 clones, and about 81% are seen once. The top ten clones comprise approximately 4% of the sample.

The chain uses TRBV11-2 and TRBJ2-1, and TRBD2 matches 10 of the central bases. The sequencing input was PBMCs. This receptor was taken from a human donor in good health. Some clones in this sample may be carry-over from other donors' samples. The CDR3 reads as follows: CASSKVASGSHEQFF. The nucleotides are TGTGCCAGCAGCAAGGTGGCTAGCGGGAGTCATGAGCAGTTCTTC.